Shown below are 15 T cell receptor beta chains from a single sample sequenced in a study of T cells in women clearing cervical HPV infection. Clones were sequenced by immunoSEQ multiplex PCR, and TCRdb holds only the in-frame ones, with some missing. This sample's clone table lists over 45,000 clones. The sample comprised blood buffy coat. The receptors shown here come from a woman aged 18 to 75 with a cervical HPV16 infection that either progressed to CIN3+ or cleared (not recorded which).

Turning to this clone: Read sequence stops 3 residues before the CDR3 end, and the germline J gene provides the missing end. This chain joins TRBV7-8 and TRBJ1-3; D remains ambiguous. CDR3 length equals 15 residues. CDR1 and CDR2 from the germline V gene are SGHVS and FQNEAQ. V lost 0 bases and J 0 bases, leaving 6 bases between the germline ends. This chain's CDR3 is CASSLAASSGNTIYF. CDR3 bases read: TGTGCCAGCAGCTTAGCGGCCAGCTCTGGAAACACC. Full variable domain (rest looked up from reference TRBV7-8 and TRBJ1-3): GAGVSQSPRYKVAKRGQDVALRCDPISGHVSLFWYQQALGQGPEFLTYFQNEAQLDKSGLPSDRFFAERPEGSVSTLKIQRTQQEDSAVYLCASSLAASSGNTIYFGEGSWLTVV.

With regard to this clone: Read data end 3 residues before the CDR3 end; the end is taken from the germline J gene. This chain connects TRBV18 to TRBJ1-1; 8 nucleotides align to TRBD1. The CDR3 length is 16 residues. CDR1 and CDR2 (germline): KGHSH, LQKENI. With 1 base clipped from V and 1 base from J, the junction kept 5 bases outside the gene matches. The DNA read from the CDR3 is TGTGCCAGCTCACCACAAGACAGGGGAAGGAACACTGAA. Protein: CASSPQDRGRNTE. The entire CDR3 reads CASSPQDRGRNTEAFF.

A note on this clone: The sequenced fragment ends 3 residues before the CDR3 boundary, so the rest is inferred from the germline J gene. The rearrangement uses TRBV5-4 and TRBJ1-2, with D possibly matching TRBD1 (5 bases). The germline CDR1 and CDR2 sequences are SGHNT and YYREEE (reference sequence). The CDR3 spans 13 residues. V lost 4 bases, J lost 4 bases, and 11 bases lay in between. CDR3 DNA (partial): TGTGCCAGCAGCCAGGGCGGTGGCTATGGC. Translation gives CASSQGGGYG. In full, the CDR3 reads CASSQGGGYGYTF.

Remarks on this clone: Coverage ceases 3 residues before the CDR3 finishes, and the germline J gene fills in the end. V gene TRBV2 combines with J gene TRBJ1-5; 7 nucleotides line up with TRBD1. The CDR3 runs to 15 residues. V was pared by 6 bases and J by 2 bases, with 7 bases of the junction left unmatched. Looked up from germline, CDR1 is SNHLY and CDR2 is FYNNEI. The CDR3 region is CASSAGTDRNQPQHF. The CDR3 DNA, read in part, is TGTGCCAGCAGCGCCGGGACAGATCGCAATCAGCCC. Full variable domain (missing parts from reference TRBV2 and TRBJ1-5): EPEVTQTPSHQVTQMGQEVILRCVPISNHLYFYWYRQILGQKVEFLVSFYNNEISEKSEIFDDQFSVERPDGSNFTLKIRSTKLEDSAMYFCASSAGTDRNQPQHFGDGTRLSIL.

With respect to this clone: The missing CDR3 end, 3 residues past where the read stops, is filled in from the germline J gene. The rearrangement uses TRBV5-6 and TRBJ2-7; tentative D call: TRBD2 (5 bases). There are 14 residues in the CDR3. Germline CDR1 is SGHDT and CDR2 is YYEEEE. Trimming cost V 4 bases and J 1 base, with 12 bases left between them. CDR3 DNA (partial): TGTGCCAGCAGCCTCGGACTGGGTTCCTACGAG. Translated, it gives CASSLGLGSYE. The complete CDR3 sequence is CASSLGLGSYEQYF.

Note on this clone: Sequencing ends 3 residues short of the CDR3 end; the germline J gene provides the rest. The chain combines TRBV12-3 or TRBV12-4 with TRBJ2-3; D is possibly TRBD2 (6 bases). The CDR3 runs to 17 residues. The CDR3 loop is CASSLALFRPPGTSQYF. The part of the CDR3 DNA that was read is TGTGCCAGCAGTTTAGCCCTCTTTAGGCCACCCGGGACTTCG.

As for this clone: The read ends 3 residues before the CDR3 terminus; that terminus is restored from the germline J gene. The rearrangement joins TRBV10-3 to TRBJ2-5, with 9 bases matching TRBD1. The CDR3 length is 15 residues. V shed 6 bases, J shed 5 bases, and the junction held 10 bases outside the gene matches. The germline gives CDR1 ENHRY, CDR2 SYGVKD. The CDR3 is CAISAGQGAGETQYF. The CDR3 DNA, read in part, is TGTGCCATCAGCGCGGGACAGGGAGCTGGGGAGACC.

A note on this clone: The read comes to an end 3 residues before the CDR3 does, leaving the germline J gene to fill in the end. V gene TRBV20-1 combines with J gene TRBJ1-3; maybe TRBD1 (5 bases). The CDR3 contains 14 residues. Trimming stripped 3 bases from V and 0 bases from J, with 9 bases between. The germline gives CDR1 DFQATT, CDR2 SNEGSKA (reference sequence). The sequenced part of the CDR3 DNA is TGCAGTGCTAGGGGACTTTCCTCTGGAAACACC. Encoded protein: CSARGLSSGNT. The entire CDR3 sequence reads CSARGLSSGNTIYF.

CDR3 region: CASSEAFGTGQETQYF. The sequenced CDR3 bases are TGTGCCAGCAGTGAAGCGTTTGGGACAGGACAAGAGACC. The chain couples TRBV6-1 to TRBJ2-5; 8 positions match TRBD1. The CDR3 is cut off 3 residues early in the read; its end comes from the germline J gene. The V gene end was trimmed by 0 bases and the J gene end by 2 bases; junction bases not matched to a gene: 5. In germline, CDR1 is MNHNS, CDR2 SASEGT. CDR3 length: 16 amino acids.

CDR3 bases read: TGCGCCAGCAGCTTGGGACAGGCCCACAATGAG. Translation gives CASSLGQAHNE. The full CDR3 protein reads CASSLGQAHNEQFF. The rearrangement links TRBV5-1 to TRBJ2-1; a weak D match, TRBD1 (6 bases). The CDR3 end lies 3 residues beyond the end of the read and is filled in from the germline J gene. V was shortened by 0 bases and J by 5 bases, with 9 bases between the two germline ends. This CDR3 contains 14 residues. Germline lookup yields CDR1 SGHRS and CDR2 YFSETQ.

Concerning this clone: The sequence runs out 3 residues before the end of the CDR3; the remainder is reconstructed from the germline J gene. The chain employs TRBV19 and TRBJ1-4; D gene unclear. Per germline, CDR1 LNHDA and CDR2 SQIVND (reference sequence). This CDR3 is built from 14 residues. V was trimmed by 4 bases and J by 7 bases, leaving 13 bases between them. CDR3 bases read: TGTGCCAGTAGTACGAGCAAGCTCGGTGAAAAA. Protein sequence: CASSTSKLGEK. The full CDR3 protein reads CASSTSKLGEKLFF.

CDR3 DNA, as far as it was read: TGTGCCAGCAGCCCAACGGGGGGGTCCTACAATGAG. This encodes CASSPTGGSYNE. The complete CDR3 reads CASSPTGGSYNEQFF. This sequence joins TRBV6-2 or TRBV6-3 and TRBJ2-1, with TRBD2 matching over 8 bases. The read ends 3 residues early relative to the CDR3; the germline J gene fills the gap. The V gene's germline CDR1 is MNHEY and CDR2 SVGEGT. V lost 6 bases to trimming and J lost 1 base; unmatched junction nucleotides: 5. The CDR3 consists of 15 residues.

For this clone: The observed sequence ends 3 residues before the CDR3 terminus, with the missing tail filled in from the germline J gene. The rearrangement joins TRBV11-2 to TRBJ1-4; D is undetermined. V lost 1 base and J 4 bases, leaving 10 bases between the germline ends. The V gene's germline CDR1 is SGHAT and CDR2 FQNNGV. The CDR3 is 15 amino acids. The CDR3 is CASSLGGRDNEKLFF. Incomplete CDR3 DNA: TGTGCCAGCAGCTTAGGAGGCAGAGATAATGAAAAA.

As to this clone: The sequenced fragment ends 3 residues before the CDR3 boundary, so the rest is inferred from the germline J gene. The genes are TRBV6-4 and TRBJ1-5; D is ambiguous. CDR1 and CDR2 from the germline V gene are MRHNA and SNTAGT. This CDR3 spans 12 amino acids. V lost 6 bases and J 2 bases, leaving 5 bases between the germline ends. The covered CDR3 bases are TGTGCCAGCAGACATGGCAATCAGCCC. It translates to CASRHGNQP. The CDR3, in full, reads CASRHGNQPQHF.

A remark on this clone: The sequenced fragment ends 3 residues before the CDR3 boundary, so the rest is inferred from the germline J gene. V gene TRBV5-6 combines with J gene TRBJ1-2, with a possible D match to TRBD1 (5 bases). The CDR3 spans 15 residues. Trimming shortened V by 4 bases and J by 1 base, and 14 bases separated the two germline ends. Per the germline V gene, CDR1 is SGHDT and CDR2 is YYEEEE. The part of the CDR3 DNA that was read is TGTGCCAGCAGCAGTGACAGCCGATTTAACTATGGC. Translating gives CASSSDSRFNYG. The complete CDR3 sequence is CASSSDSRFNYGYTF.